These T cell receptor beta chains were read from a single sample in a study of blood T cells in healthy people across ages. One entry per CDR3 protein, called by TCRdb with MiXCR from the 5' RACE reads. Among about 800,000 distinct CDR3 sequences listed, 58% were seen once. The sequencing input was blood. All receptors derive from a young man in good health. The CDR3 runs from the conserved cysteine through the conserved F or W. Fields, in order: clone size, J gene, V gene, D gene, CDR3 protein, CDR3 DNA. D genes are given only for firm matches. A clone size is listed for some rows: how often the clone was seen (once, few, many), or a class if it is expanded.

>NA|TRBJ2-7|TRBV6-2/TRBV6-3|NA
CASRNSGEQYF
TGTGCCAGCAGAAATTCAGGCGAGCAGTACTTC
>few|TRBJ2-7|TRBV7-9|TRBD1
CASSHGTAYEQYF
TGTGCCAGCAGCCATGGGACAGCCTACGAGCAGTACTTC
>once|TRBJ2-1|TRBV6-1|TRBD2
CASSLRSSGSGDEQFF
TGTGCCAGCAGTCTACGTTCTAGCGGGAGTGGCGATGAGCAGTTCTTC
>NA|TRBJ2-1|TRBV10-3|NA
CAIIGQPGTRNEQFF
TGTGCCATCATTGGTCAACCGGGCACACGCAATGAGCAGTTCTTC
>NA|TRBJ2-6|TRBV19|NA
CATQQASGANVLTF
TGTGCCACTCAACAGGCGTCTGGGGCCAACGTCCTGACTTTC
>NA|TRBJ2-5|TRBV18|TRBD2
CASSPKRERGETQYF
TGTGCCAGCTCACCGAAGCGGGAGAGAGGGGAGACCCAGTACTTC
>NA|TRBJ2-7|TRBV4-2|NA
CASRQRVLADYEQYF
TGTGCCAGTCGTCAAAGGGTCCTAGCAGACTACGAGCAGTACTTC
>NA|TRBJ2-5|TRBV30|NA
CAWGGGRETQYF
TGTGCCTGGGGAGGCGGGCGAGAGACCCAGTACTTC
>few|TRBJ2-1|TRBV20-1|TRBD2
CSAAHTSGANNEQFF
TGCAGTGCTGCCCACACTAGCGGGGCTAACAATGAGCAGTTCTTC
>few|TRBJ2-7|TRBV5-1|NA
CASSYRVDEQYF
TGCGCCAGCAGCTATCGGGTTGACGAGCAGTACTTC
>many|TRBJ2-1|TRBV4-3|NA
CASSPGSKVREQFF
TGCGCCAGCAGCCCCGGGTCAAAAGTCAGGGAGCAGTTCTTC
>NA|TRBJ2-7|TRBV4-2|TRBD2
CASSQTRENYEQYF
TGTGCCAGCAGCCAAACGCGGGAGAACTACGAGCAGTACTTC
>NA|TRBJ2-1|TRBV4-1|NA
CASSQDGTEQFF
TGCGCCAGCAGCCAAGATGGGACCGAGCAGTTCTTC
>NA|TRBJ1-6|TRBV20-1|NA
CSARGAGSSPLHF
TGCAGTGCTAGAGGGGCAGGGAGTTCACCCCTCCACTTT
>NA|TRBJ2-7|TRBV16|TRBD2
CASSQSRGGDYEQYF
TGTGCCAGCAGCCAATCTCGGGGGGGTGACTACGAGCAGTACTTC
>NA|TRBJ1-6|TRBV6-5|TRBD1
CASRATGGGSPLHF
TGTGCCAGCAGAGCGACAGGGGGAGGTTCACCCCTCCACTTT
>NA|TRBJ1-2|TRBV6-4|NA
CASSDSWAGVNYGYTF
TGTGCCAGCAGTGACTCGTGGGCCGGCGTCAACTATGGCTACACCTTC
>NA|TRBJ1-2|TRBV7-6|NA
CASSLAIGPPGYTF
TGTGCCAGCAGCTTAGCTATAGGACCTCCGGGCTACACCTTC
>NA|TRBJ2-5|TRBV19|TRBD1
CASRDTGGTETQYF
TGTGCCAGTAGGGATACAGGGGGTACAGAGACCCAGTACTTC
>NA|TRBJ2-7|TRBV20-1|NA
CSATQGAAYAYEQYF
TGCAGTGCTACCCAGGGAGCGGCCTACGCCTACGAGCAGTACTTC
>NA|TRBJ2-7|TRBV5-6|NA
CASSLVMSSYEQYF
TGTGCCAGCAGCTTGGTCATGAGCTCCTACGAGCAGTACTTC
>NA|TRBJ2-5|TRBV7-9|NA
CASSPRDSRGETQYF
TGTGCCAGCAGCCCTCGGGACTCGAGGGGAGAGACCCAGTACTTC
>few|TRBJ1-2|TRBV5-4|NA
CASSWGTGNYGYTF
TGTGCCAGCAGCTGGGGGACGGGAAACTATGGCTACACCTTC
>few|TRBJ1-2|TRBV7-9|NA
CASKGGNYGYTF
TGTGCCAGCAAGGGGGGAAACTATGGCTACACCTTC
>NA|TRBJ1-2|TRBV20-1|TRBD1
CSARDGQGSYGYTF
TGCAGTGCTAGAGATGGACAGGGGAGCTATGGCTACACCTTC
>NA|TRBJ2-6|TRBV6-2/TRBV6-3|NA
CASSYSSGGANVLTF
TGTGCCAGCAGTTACTCGAGTGGGGGGGCCAACGTCCTGACTTTC
>few|TRBJ2-3|TRBV29-1|TRBD2
CSVETSGSSDTQYF
TGCAGCGTGGAGACTAGCGGGTCTTCAGATACGCAGTATTTT
>NA|TRBJ2-2|TRBV4-2|NA
CASSLRTETTGELFF
TGTGCCAGCAGCCTCAGGACAGAAACCACCGGGGAGCTGTTTTTT
>NA|TRBJ2-1|TRBV15|NA
CATSRGINNEQFF
TGTGCCACCAGCAGAGGAATTAACAATGAGCAGTTCTTC
>NA|TRBJ1-5|TRBV10-3|NA
CAITAGGDQPQHF
TGTGCCATCACGGCGGGGGGTGATCAGCCCCAGCATTTT
>NA|TRBJ2-7|TRBV5-1|NA
CASSPRGFEQYF
TGCGCCAGCAGCCCGAGGGGTTTCGAGCAGTACTTC
>NA|TRBJ2-7|TRBV12-3/TRBV12-4|NA
CASSWAGSGEQYF
TGTGCCAGCAGTTGGGCAGGGTCGGGCGAGCAGTACTTC
>NA|TRBJ2-1|TRBV7-3|NA
CASSLTGTLNEQFF
TGTGCCAGCAGCTTAACAGGGACTTTAAATGAGCAGTTCTTC
>NA|TRBJ2-2|TRBV7-2|NA
CASSDNYAGELFF
TGTGCCAGCAGCGACAATTACGCCGGGGAGCTGTTTTTT
>NA|TRBJ2-3|TRBV12-3/TRBV12-4|TRBD2
CASSSGAGGTDTQYF
TGTGCCAGCAGTTCGGGGGCGGGGGGTACAGATACGCAGTATTTT
>NA|TRBJ2-7|TRBV5-1|NA
CASSRGLASSYEQYF
TGCGCCAGCAGCCGGGGACTCGCCAGCTCCTACGAGCAGTACTTC
>few|TRBJ2-7|TRBV20-1|NA
CSARVPQATYEQYF
TGCAGTGCTAGAGTCCCCCAGGCGACCTACGAGCAGTACTTC
>NA|TRBJ2-7|TRBV7-9|NA
CASSPHRDEQYF
TGTGCCAGCAGCCCTCACAGGGACGAGCAGTACTTC
>NA|TRBJ2-2|TRBV3-1|NA
CASSHGDVLGRTGELFF
TGTGCCAGCAGCCACGGGGATGTTCTGGGGCGCACCGGGGAGCTGTTTTTT
>NA|TRBJ2-5|TRBV11-2|NA
CASSLVGRGGAETQYF
TGTGCCAGCAGCCTAGTAGGCAGGGGAGGCGCGGAGACCCAGTACTTC
>NA|TRBJ1-2|TRBV10-3|NA
CAISAREGDYGYTF
TGTGCCATCAGTGCCCGAGAGGGGGACTATGGCTACACCTTC
>NA|TRBJ2-7|TRBV18|NA
CASSPETSYEQYF
TGTGCCAGCTCACCCGAGACTAGTTACGAGCAGTACTTC
>NA|TRBJ2-7|TRBV27|NA
CASNLYPGPFYEQYF
TGTGCCAGCAACCTGTACCCGGGACCCTTCTACGAGCAGTACTTC
>once|TRBJ1-2|TRBV7-2|NA
CASSLASETFDGYTF
TGTGCCAGCAGCTTAGCTTCTGAAACTTTCGATGGCTACACCTTC
>few|TRBJ2-3|TRBV29-1|TRBD2
CSVGEGTQYF
TGCAGCGTTGGGGAGGGGACGCAGTATTTT
>once|TRBJ2-1|TRBV15|TRBD2
CATSRGMAGGFYEQFF
TGTGCCACCAGCAGAGGCATGGCGGGGGGGTTCTATGAGCAGTTCTTC
>NA|TRBJ2-5|TRBV7-2|NA
CASSWERRGTETQYF
TGTGCCAGCAGCTGGGAGAGACGGGGGACGGAGACCCAGTACTTC
>NA|TRBJ2-7|TRBV7-2|NA
CAGSNTGYEQYF
TGTGCCGGCAGCAACACGGGCTACGAGCAGTACTTC
>NA|TRBJ2-7|TRBV29-1|TRBD1
CSSRDRDYNEQYF
TGCAGCAGCCGGGACAGAGACTACAATGAGCAGTACTTC
>few|TRBJ2-7|TRBV29-1|NA
CSVEETGGHEYEQYF
TGCAGCGTGGAGGAGACAGGCGGGCACGAGTACGAGCAGTACTTC
>few|TRBJ1-2|TRBV28|NA
CASSLSRYGYTF
TGTGCCAGCAGTTTATCGCGCTATGGCTACACCTTC
>few|TRBJ2-2|TRBV29-1|NA
CSVVVLGGSDLGTGELFF
TGCAGCGTTGTTGTGCTGGGTGGGAGCGATCTGGGGACCGGGGAGCTGTTTTTT